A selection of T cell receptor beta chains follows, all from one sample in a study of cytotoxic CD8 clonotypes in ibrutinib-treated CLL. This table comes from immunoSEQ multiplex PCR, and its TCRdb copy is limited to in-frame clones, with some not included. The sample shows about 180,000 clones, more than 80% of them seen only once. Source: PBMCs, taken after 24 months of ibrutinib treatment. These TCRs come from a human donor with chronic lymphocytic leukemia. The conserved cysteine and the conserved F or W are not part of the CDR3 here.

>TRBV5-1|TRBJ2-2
ASSTQTGSGTGELF
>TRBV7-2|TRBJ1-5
ASSQLGLSNQPQH
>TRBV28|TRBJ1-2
ASIPSGRFNYGYT
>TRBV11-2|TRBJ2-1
ASSVDRGREQF
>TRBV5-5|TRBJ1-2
ASSPETGTNYGYT
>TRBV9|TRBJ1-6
ASSVAVTGYNSPLH
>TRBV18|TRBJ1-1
ASSSRQGNTEAF
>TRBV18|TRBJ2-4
ASSVNSGAKNIQY
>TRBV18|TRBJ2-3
ASGFRGGTDTQY
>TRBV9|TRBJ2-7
ASSPLAGVYEQY
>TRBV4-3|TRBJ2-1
ASSQRWDSRQF
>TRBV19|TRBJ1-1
ASGEGAEAF
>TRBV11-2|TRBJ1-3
ASTQIQVLSGNTIY
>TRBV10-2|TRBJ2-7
ASSESGQGGGEQY
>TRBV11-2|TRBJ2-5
ASSLGPKETQY
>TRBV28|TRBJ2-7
ASSLLASYEQY
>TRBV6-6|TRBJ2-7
ASSPYYSGSYEQY
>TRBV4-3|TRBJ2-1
ASSQDLRETSNEQF
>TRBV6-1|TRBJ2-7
ASSEGVGRTYEQY
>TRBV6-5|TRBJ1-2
ASRNQGVYT
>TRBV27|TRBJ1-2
ASSTKPRGGYT
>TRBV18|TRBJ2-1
ASHLTRSGDNEQF
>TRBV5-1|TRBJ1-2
ASSSGHLSNYGYT
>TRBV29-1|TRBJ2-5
SVAPLAGLAQETQY
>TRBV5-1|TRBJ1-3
ASSLDVPSGNTIY
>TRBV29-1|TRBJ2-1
SVERNNEQF
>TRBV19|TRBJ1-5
ASSMQDRTYQPQH
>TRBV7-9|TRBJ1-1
ASSPLQVEAF
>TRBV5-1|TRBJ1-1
ASSLWANTEAF
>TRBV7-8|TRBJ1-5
ASSLSGIQPQH
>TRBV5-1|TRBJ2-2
ASSFFGSGELF
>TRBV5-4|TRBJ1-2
ASSRDRGVYGYT
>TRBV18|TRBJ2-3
ASSPQTDTQY
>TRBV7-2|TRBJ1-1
ASSFRDRATEAF
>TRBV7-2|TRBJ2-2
ASSLVRGTAGGELF
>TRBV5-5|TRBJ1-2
ASSLDRAEVNYGYT
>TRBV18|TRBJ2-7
ASSSRASGGPSTSSYEQY
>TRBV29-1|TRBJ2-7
SVASWELATYEQY
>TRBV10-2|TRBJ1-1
ASSESVFTEAF
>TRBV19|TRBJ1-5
ASSMTALEPQH
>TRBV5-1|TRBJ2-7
ASSLAKPGENRAYEQY
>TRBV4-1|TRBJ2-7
ASSQEDGRAYEQY